These 9 T cell receptor beta chains came from one sample sequenced in a study of PD-1 blockade in mismatch repair-deficient tumors. The table came from immunoSEQ multiplex PCR; TCRdb's copy has only in-frame clones and leaves some out. The repertoire holds around 49,000 clones, with roughly 82% as singletons. The sample was PBMCs, taken before pembrolizumab treatment. The receptors come from an adult with mismatch repair-deficient cancer.

The chain couples TRBV28 to TRBJ2-7; 14 positions match TRBD2. Germline assignment: CDR1 MDHEN and CDR2 SYDVKM. The CDR3 covers 15 residues. Unmatched junction bases numbered 6, after V lost 7 bases and J lost 4 bases. The chain's CDR3 is CASTGTSGSLYEQYF. CDR3 coding DNA: TGTGCCAGCACCGGGACTAGCGGGAGTTTATACGAGCAGTACTTC.

The rearrangement joins TRBV14 to TRBJ1-3; D unresolved. Germline V gives CDR1 SGHDN, CDR2 FVKESK. The CDR3 is 15 amino acids. Trimming took 2 bases from V and 2 from J, leaving 10 bases between them. The CDR3 sequence: CASSQIGTAGNTIYF. The CDR3 DNA sequence: TGTGCCAGCAGCCAAATAGGCACAGCTGGAAACACCATATATTTT. The full variable domain, in which reference TRBV14 and TRBJ1-3 provide the parts outside the CDR3, is EAGVTQFPSHSVIEKGQTVTLRCDPISGHDNLYWYRRVMGKEIKFLLHFVKESKQDESGMPNNRFLAERTGGTYSTLKVQPAELEDSGVYFCASSQIGTAGNTIYFGEGSWLTVV.

The CDR3 loop is CASSIAINQPQHF. The CDR3 coding sequence is TGTGCCAGTAGTATTGCCATTAATCAGCCCCAGCATTTT. J is TRBJ1-5 and V is TRBV19; D is unresolved. V shed 3 bases and J shed 4 bases, with 7 bases lying between them. The germline gives CDR1 LNHDA, CDR2 SQIVND (reference sequence). This CDR3 region has 13 residues. Looking up the rest from reference TRBV19 and TRBJ1-5 gives the full variable domain: DGGITQSPKYLFRKEGQNVTLSCEQNLNHDAMYWYRQDPGQGLRLIYYSQIVNDFQKGDIAEGYSVSREKKESFPLTVTSAQKNPTAFYLCASSIAINQPQHFGDGTRLSIL.

The chain uses TRBV5-1 and TRBJ2-1, with a possible D match to TRBD2 (6 bases). V gave up 4 bases and J gave up 5 bases, with 22 bases separating them. The CDR3 is made up of 17 amino acids. Germline lookup yields CDR1 SGHRS and CDR2 YFSETQ. This CDR3 is CASSRWRRENPNNEQFF. The CDR3 nucleotides read TGCGCCAGCAGCCGGTGGAGGCGGGAAAACCCTAACAATGAGCAGTTCTTC.

V usage is TRBV18 and J usage is TRBJ1-1; D gene ambiguous. The germline V gene encodes CDR1 KGHSH and CDR2 LQKENI. The V end was cut by 3 bases, the J end by 8 bases, with 10 bases between. The CDR3 loop spans 12 amino acids. In DNA, the CDR3 is TGTGCCAGCTCACCCGGAGGATGGGAAGCTTTCTTT. Translated, it gives CASSPGGWEAFF.

The table lists this clone with a few counts. The CDR3 region has the DNA TGTGCCAGCAGTGAGGGGGCGAGCTACGAGCAGTACTTC. It specifies CASSEGASYEQYF. The V and J genes are TRBV2 and TRBJ2-7; D possibly corresponds to TRBD1 (6 bases). Germline assignment: CDR1 SNHLY and CDR2 FYNNEI. V dropped 3 bases and J dropped 3 bases, with 9 bases sitting between them. The CDR3 has 13 amino acids.

The chain recombines TRBV19 with TRBJ1-4, with 7 positions matching TRBD1. CDR3 length: 14 amino acids. The V segment lost 6 bases and the J segment 5 bases; nucleotides outside the gene matches: 6. Germline loops: CDR1 LNHDA, CDR2 SQIVND (reference sequence). The CDR3 reads CASRMTGRNEKLFF. CDR3 coding DNA: TGTGCCAGTAGGATGACAGGGCGGAATGAAAAACTGTTTTTT.

V is TRBV2 and J is TRBJ1-5; D is possibly TRBD1 (6 bases). CDR3 size: 15 residues. Germline V gene data show CDR1 as SNHLY and CDR2 as FYNNEI. V lost 3 bases to trimming and J lost 4 bases, with 13 bases between them. The CDR3 reads CASSDRGPRNQPQHF. In DNA form, the CDR3 reads TGTGCCAGCAGTGACAGGGGTCCAAGGAATCAGCCCCAGCATTTT.

The chain uses TRBV28 and TRBJ2-3, with 8 bases aligning to TRBD2. V dropped 2 bases and J dropped 11; count of bases not matched to a gene: 3. CDR1 and CDR2 from the germline V gene are MDHEN and SYDVKM. The CDR3 is made up of 12 amino acids. The CDR3 sequence: CASSLLAGGQYF. CDR3 DNA sequence: TGTGCCAGCAGTTTACTCGCGGGAGGGCAGTATTTT.